This TCR beta chain was captured by sequencing in a study of blood T cell repertoires in COVID-19. Using immunoSEQ multiplex PCR, the repertoire was profiled, and TCRdb retains in-frame clones only, with some absent. The sample includes about 330,000 clones, approximately 88% seen only once; the top ten take under 6%. The CDR3 consists of 17 residues. The junction had 6 bases not matched to a gene; V was cut back by 0 bases and J by 5 bases. CDR1 is SGHTS and CDR2 is YDEGEE in the germline V gene. This receptor was taken from a man aged 30 to 45 who had recovered from COVID-19. The sample consisted of PBMCs or T cells enriched from blood (not recorded which). The rearrangement links TRBV5-8 to TRBJ2-1; 12 nucleotides match TRBD2. This CDR3 is CASSLEASGGVDNEQFF. CDR3 nucleotides: TGTGCCAGCAGCTTGGAAGCTAGCGGGGGGGTTGACAATGAGCAGTTCTTC.